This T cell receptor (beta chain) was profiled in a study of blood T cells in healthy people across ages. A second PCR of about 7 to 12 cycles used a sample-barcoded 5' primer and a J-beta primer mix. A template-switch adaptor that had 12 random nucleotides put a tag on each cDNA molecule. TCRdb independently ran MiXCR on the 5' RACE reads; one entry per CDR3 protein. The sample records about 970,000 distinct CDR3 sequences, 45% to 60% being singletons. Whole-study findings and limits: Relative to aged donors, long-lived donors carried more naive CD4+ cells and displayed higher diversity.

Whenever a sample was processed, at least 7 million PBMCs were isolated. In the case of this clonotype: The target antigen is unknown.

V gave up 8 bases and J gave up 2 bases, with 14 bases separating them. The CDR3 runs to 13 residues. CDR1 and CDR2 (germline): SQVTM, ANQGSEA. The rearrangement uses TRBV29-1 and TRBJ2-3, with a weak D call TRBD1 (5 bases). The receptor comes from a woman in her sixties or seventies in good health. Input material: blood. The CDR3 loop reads CSLVLGATDTQYF. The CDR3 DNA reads TGCAGCTTGGTGCTAGGGGCCACAGATACGCAGTATTTT.